A single sample gave rise to the 29 T cell receptor beta chains below, sequenced in a study of chemoradiotherapy in HPV16-positive cancers. The protocol was immunoSEQ multiplex PCR, while the TCRdb copy is restricted to in-frame clones and leaves out a portion. The sample records about 53,000 clones, around nine tenths being singletons. Here the sequenced sample was blood, taken from a patient who underwent chemoradiotherapy. All receptors come from a human donor with HPV-associated anogenital cancer.

The gene calls are TRBV30 and TRBJ2-3, with 10 bases identical to TRBD2. There are 14 residues in the CDR3. The trim removed 5 bases at V and 5 bases at J, leaving 7 bases unmatched. Germline V lookup: CDR1 GTSNPN, CDR2 SVGIG (reference sequence). CDR3 loop: CAWSPGLAIDTQYF. The CDR3 coding sequence is TGTGCCTGGTCTCCGGGACTAGCGATAGATACGCAGTATTTT.

The chain links TRBV7-2 to TRBJ1-4; D unresolved. V lost 0 bases, J lost 4 bases, and 9 bases lay in between. The CDR3 length is 15 residues. CDR1 is SGHTA and CDR2 is FQGNSA in the germline V gene. The CDR3 DNA follows: TGTGCCAGCAGCTTAGCGCACAGCTTTAATGAAAAACTGTTTTTT. This codes for CASSLAHSFNEKLFF.

J is TRBJ1-4 and V is TRBV30, with TRBD1 matching over 8 bases. The CDR3 has 14 amino acids. Trimming took 3 bases from V and 5 from J; bases not matched to a gene: 5. Germline V gene lookup returns CDR1 GTSNPN and CDR2 SVGIG (reference sequence). The CDR3 region is CAWSLTGGNEKLFF. DNA of the CDR3: TGTGCCTGGAGCCTAACAGGGGGAAATGAAAAACTGTTTTTT.

The chain couples TRBV30 to TRBJ2-5; a possible D gene is TRBD1 (6 bases). Trimming shortened V by 2 bases and J by 3 bases, and 10 bases separated the two germline ends. Germline lookup yields CDR1 GTSNPN and CDR2 SVGIG (reference sequence). The CDR3 is 13 amino acids. The CDR3 coding sequence is TGTGCCTGGAGTCCCGACAGGAAAGAGACCCAGTACTTC. Amino acid sequence: CAWSPDRKETQYF.

V usage is TRBV21-1 and J usage is TRBJ2-7; TRBD1, the D gene given by the table, was not confirmed from the DNA. TRBV21-1 is noted as a pseudogene. The CDR3 contains 14 residues. CDR3 sequence reads: CASLPLDRYYEQYF. For the CDR3, the DNA is TGTGCCAGCCTCCCTTTAGACAGGTACTACGAGCAGTACTTC.

Here the CDR3 DNA reads TGCGCCAGCAGCTTGGGTAGGACGGGTAATGAAAAACTGTTTTTT. Translated, it gives CASSLGRTGNEKLFF. This sequence joins TRBV5-1 and TRBJ1-4; D unclear. The CDR3 consists of 15 residues. Looked up from germline, CDR1 is SGHRS and CDR2 is YFSETQ. V gave up 0 bases and J gave up 4 bases, with 10 bases separating them.

The gene calls are TRBV19 and TRBJ1-2, with a possible D match to TRBD1 (6 bases). Trimming cost V 6 bases and J 1 base, with 15 bases left between them. The CDR3 totals 15 residues. From germline, CDR1 is LNHDA and CDR2 SQIVND (reference sequence). In DNA form, the CDR3 reads TGTGCCAGTAGCCGGCGGGACATACGTAACTATGGCTACACCTTC. Protein: CASSRRDIRNYGYTF. The full variable domain, its missing parts supplied by reference TRBV19 and TRBJ1-2, is DGGITQSPKYLFRKEGQNVTLSCEQNLNHDAMYWYRQDPGQGLRLIYYSQIVNDFQKGDIAEGYSVSREKKESFPLTVTSAQKNPTAFYLCASSRRDIRNYGYTFGSGTRLTVV.

The chain recombines TRBV6-1 with TRBJ1-6; no reliable D call. From germline, CDR1 is MNHNS and CDR2 SASEGT. This CDR3 has 13 residues. V lost 7 bases to trimming and J lost 6 bases, with 10 bases between them. DNA for the CDR3: TGTGCCAGCAAAACAGATAGTAATTCACCCCTCCACTTT. Its translation is CASKTDSNSPLHF.

This clone has only a few counts. This sequence joins TRBV27 and TRBJ2-7; 8 bases map to TRBD1. Germline trimming cut 7 bases from V and 2 bases from J; bases unmatched to any gene: 10. The CDR3 totals 15 residues. From germline, CDR1 is MNHEY and CDR2 SMNVEV (reference sequence). CDR3 coding DNA: TGTGCCAGCATGGGGGGTCTACAGGGGGCCTACGAGCAGTACTTC. It encodes CASMGGLQGAYEQYF.

The chain couples TRBV27 to TRBJ2-5, with D perhaps matching TRBD1 (6 bases). CDR3 size: 14 residues. Trimming removed 10 bases from V and 2 bases from J, with 17 bases in between. Germline CDR1 and CDR2: MNHEY and SMNVEV (reference sequence). The CDR3 here is CATGDRYGQETQYF. The CDR3 DNA reads TGTGCCACCGGAGACAGGTACGGGCAAGAGACCCAGTACTTC.

This clone was counted only a few times. This chain links TRBV5-8 with TRBJ2-3; D is possibly TRBD1 or TRBD2 (5 bases each). In germline, CDR1 is SGHTS, CDR2 YDEGEE. Trimming removed 0 bases from V and 1 base from J, with 9 bases in between. This CDR3 region has 15 residues. The CDR3 reads CASSLGDGRTDTQYF. The CDR3 bases are TGTGCCAGCAGCTTGGGGGACGGCCGCACAGATACGCAGTATTTT.

This chain links TRBV19 with TRBJ2-7; D may match TRBD1 or TRBD2 (5 bases each). CDR1 and CDR2 (germline): LNHDA, SQIVND (reference sequence). Deletions cut 6 bases from V and 3 bases from J, with 12 bases between. The CDR3 extends over 13 amino acids. The CDR3 region is CASSRDGYYEQYF. The CDR3 region has the DNA TGTGCCAGTAGCAGGGACGGTTACTACGAGCAGTACTTC.

The chain has TRBV30 and TRBJ2-3, with D perhaps TRBD1 (5 bases). CDR1 and CDR2 from the germline V gene are GTSNPN and SVGIG (reference sequence). Trimming left V 3 bases short and J 2 bases short, with 12 bases between. This CDR3 is built from 14 residues. The CDR3 nucleotides are TGTGCCTGGAGCCTAGGGGCCTCCACAGATACGCAGTATTTT. Amino acid sequence: CAWSLGASTDTQYF.

The chain couples TRBV21-1 to TRBJ2-1; no DNA check was done on the table's D call, TRBD1. TRBV21-1 corresponds to a pseudogene. The length of the CDR3 is 16 residues. The CDR3 DNA reads TGTGCCAGCAGCAAAGAGGGGCCGGTGCCTTACAATGAGCAGTTCTTC. Its protein is CASSKEGPVPYNEQFF.

This clone has a handful of counts. The J gene is TRBJ2-7, the V gene TRBV6-4; 7 bases agree with TRBD2. Germline V lookup: CDR1 MRHNA, CDR2 SNTAGT. This CDR3 has 13 amino acids. V shed 6 bases, J shed 2 bases, and the junction held 4 bases outside the gene matches. The CDR3 protein is CASRGGGAYEQYF. CDR3 sequence (DNA): TGTGCCAGCAGAGGCGGGGGAGCCTACGAGCAGTACTTC.

This rearrangement joins TRBV27 to TRBJ2-5; the D call may be TRBD1 or TRBD2 (6 bases each). Trimming removed 2 bases at V and 5 bases at J, with 30 bases between. Per the germline V gene, CDR1 is MNHEY and CDR2 is SMNVEV (reference sequence). This CDR3 has 20 residues. The CDR3 is CASSLGRSPPGLGAEETQYF. The CDR3 DNA reads as TGTGCCAGCAGTTTAGGGAGGTCACCCCCGGGACTGGGGGCTGAGGAGACCCAGTACTTC.

The V and J genes are TRBV6-1 and TRBJ2-1; no clear D gene. The V end was cut by 3 bases, the J end by 9 bases, with 9 bases between. Germline V gene data show CDR1 as MNHNS and CDR2 as SASEGT. The CDR3 runs to 12 residues. CDR3 sequence: CASSDQIAEQFF. CDR3 nucleotide sequence: TGTGCCAGCAGTGACCAGATAGCTGAGCAGTTCTTC.

The chain couples TRBV9 to TRBJ2-3; 7 bases agree with TRBD2. The germline V gene encodes CDR1 SGDLS and CDR2 YYNGEE. V lost 0 bases, J lost 0 bases, and 4 bases stayed unmatched. This CDR3 has 16 residues. The CDR3 protein is CASSVVTSVSTDTQYF. CDR3 nucleotide sequence: TGTGCCAGCAGCGTAGTTACTAGCGTTAGCACAGATACGCAGTATTTT.

Concerning this clone: One end of the junction is discordant with germline, which a read error may explain. The rearrangement joins TRBV7-7 to TRBJ2-3, with unresolved D. The germline V gene has CDR1 SSHAT and CDR2 FNYEAQ (reference sequence). The CDR3 length is 13 residues. The chain's CDR3 is CASSPHQEQTQYF. The CDR3 coding sequence is TGTGCTAGCAGCCCCCACCAGGAGCAAACGCAGTATTTT.

The chain has TRBV27 and TRBJ2-5; possibly TRBD1 for D (6 bases). CDR1 and CDR2 from the germline V gene are MNHEY and SMNVEV (reference sequence). The CDR3 extends over 13 amino acids. The V end lost 8 bases, the J end lost 2 bases, and 12 bases lay between the germline ends. The CDR3 loop reads CASARGQQETQYF. DNA of the CDR3: TGTGCCAGCGCCCGAGGACAGCAAGAGACCCAGTACTTC.

This chain links TRBV27 with TRBJ1-4; D ambiguous. V lost 2 bases, J lost 8 bases, and 3 bases lay in between. The CDR3 sequence is 11 residues long. CDR1 is MNHEY and CDR2 is SMNVEV in the germline V gene (reference sequence). The CDR3 protein is CASSLGEKLFF. In nucleotides, the CDR3 is TGTGCCAGCAGTTTAGGGGAAAAACTGTTTTTT. Full variable domain (missing parts from reference TRBV27 and TRBJ1-4): EAQVTQNPRYLITVTGKKLTVTCSQNMNHEYMSWYRQDPGLGLRQIYYSMNVEVTDKGDVPEGYKVSRKEKRNFPLILESPSPNQTSLYFCASSLGEKLFFGSGTQLSVL.

The V and J genes are TRBV19 and TRBJ1-3; no firm D call. V was pared by 5 bases and J by 1 base, with 6 bases between. Germline CDR1 and CDR2: LNHDA and SQIVND (reference sequence). The CDR3 has 13 amino acids. CDR3 DNA sequence: TGTGCCAGTAGTGGGATGTCTGGAAACACCATATATTTT. Translation: CASSGMSGNTIYF.

The J gene is TRBJ1-1, the V gene TRBV14, with D unclear. V was clipped by 4 bases and J by 4 bases, with 10 bases between them. CDR1 is SGHDN, CDR2 FVKESK, per germline. This CDR3 is built from 13 residues. The CDR3: CASSRQVGTEAFF. For the CDR3, the DNA is TGTGCCAGCAGCCGGCAAGTGGGCACTGAAGCTTTCTTT.

There are a few counts of this clone. This chain joins TRBV20-1 and TRBJ2-7; tentative D call: TRBD2 (5 bases). Germline lookup yields CDR1 DFQATT and CDR2 SNEGSKA (reference sequence). The CDR3 is 10 amino acids. The DNA for the CDR3 is TGCAGGTTGACTATCGACGAGCAGTACTTC. It codes for CRLTIDEQYF.

The rearrangement uses TRBV15 and TRBJ1-4; 7 bases are shared with TRBD1. The trim removed 8 bases at V and 0 bases at J, leaving 9 bases unmatched. Germline assignment: CDR1 LNHNV and CDR2 YYDKDF (reference sequence). The CDR3 loop spans 16 amino acids. The CDR3 spells CATVDRDRPTNEKLFF. The CDR3, as DNA: TGTGCCACCGTTGACAGGGATCGACCAACTAATGAAAAACTGTTTTTT.

The V gene is TRBV7-2, the J gene TRBJ2-1, with 7 bases fitting TRBD2. The CDR3 spans 15 residues. Germline V gives CDR1 SGHTA, CDR2 FQGNSA. V trimming: 5 bases; J trimming: 0 bases; junction bases outside the gene matches: 4. CDR3 amino acids: CASSVSGPSYNEQFF. CDR3 bases: TGTGCCAGCAGCGTTAGCGGGCCCTCCTACAATGAGCAGTTCTTC.

The V and J genes are TRBV27 and TRBJ2-2, with D unresolved. Looked up from germline, CDR1 is MNHEY and CDR2 is SMNVEV (reference sequence). The V end lost 3 bases, the J end lost 5 bases, and 4 bases lay between the germline ends. The CDR3 has 12 amino acids. The CDR3: CASSFWTGELFF. The CDR3 nucleotides read TGTGCCAGCAGTTTCTGGACCGGGGAGCTGTTTTTT.

This chain joins TRBV29-1 and TRBJ2-1; D possibly matches TRBD1 or TRBD2 (5 bases each). Trimming took 7 bases from V and 7 from J, leaving 14 bases between them. CDR3 size: 12 residues. Germline V gene sequence: CDR1 SQVTM, CDR2 ANQGSEA. Here the CDR3 reads CSERGPTNEQFF. The CDR3 DNA reads as TGCAGCGAAAGGGGACCGACGAATGAGCAGTTCTTC.

V usage is TRBV5-1 and J usage is TRBJ2-7, with D unclear. Trimming stripped 0 bases from V and 3 bases from J, with 7 bases between. This CDR3 contains 13 residues. In germline, CDR1 is SGHRS, CDR2 YFSETQ. CDR3 sequence reads: CASSLDSFYEQYF. CDR3 bases: TGCGCCAGCAGCTTGGACAGTTTCTACGAGCAGTACTTC.